A single sample gave rise to the 14 T cell receptor beta chains below, sequenced in a study of patients and donors after allogeneic stem cell transplantation. A single record per CDR3 protein comes from TCRdb applying MiXCR to the RT-PCR reads. The sample records 800,000 to 1,000,000 distinct CDR3 sequences, more than 15% being singletons. Sequencing was done on a sample of blood, either unsorted or a sorted T cell fraction (not recorded which). These TCRs come from a human donor who was either an allogeneic HSCT recipient or a stem cell or donor lymphocyte infusion donor (not recorded which). It is not recorded whose cells these are; they may come from a transplant donor.

The gene calls are TRBV7-9 and TRBJ1-2; 7 bases map to TRBD1. Germline CDR1 reads SEHNR; CDR2 reads FQNEAQ (reference sequence). The CDR3 is 14 amino acids. The J segment lost 6 bases and the V segment lost 5 bases, leaving 9 bases of the junction unmatched. CDR3 amino acids: CASSPRQGRDGYTF. The DNA for the CDR3 is TGTGCCAGCAGCCCCAGACAGGGACGGGATGGCTACACCTTC.

This clonotype has more than one count but fewer than ten. V gene TRBV5-1 combines with J gene TRBJ2-3; 14 nucleotides match TRBD2. V dropped 4 bases and J dropped 0; count of bases not matched to a gene: 10. The CDR3 sequence is 19 residues long. Germline CDR1 and CDR2: SGHRS and YFSETQ. In DNA form, the CDR3 reads TGCGCCAGCAGCCCCGGACTAGCGGGAGGAGGTTCTAGCACAGATACGCAGTATTTT. This encodes CASSPGLAGGGSSTDTQYF.

This clonotype was detected only a few times. The V gene is TRBV20-1, the J gene TRBJ2-7; no firm D call. Germline V gene data show CDR1 as DFQATT and CDR2 as SNEGSKA (reference sequence). V was trimmed by 5 bases and J by 5 bases, leaving 10 bases between them. CDR3 size: 11 residues. The CDR3 reads CSASPSDEQYF. The DNA for the CDR3 is TGCAGTGCTTCACCGAGCGACGAGCAGTACTTC.

This clonotype occurred many times. The J gene is TRBJ1-2, the V gene TRBV3-1; D is undetermined. Germline V gene sequence: CDR1 LGHDT, CDR2 YNNKEL (reference sequence). The CDR3 runs to 11 residues. V gave up 1 base and J gave up 8 bases, with 5 bases separating them. As DNA, the CDR3 is TGTGCCAGCAGCCAAGCACAGGGCTACACCTTC. This gives the protein CASSQAQGYTF.

In regard to this clonotype: At one boundary the junction diverges from the germline segment, which might be a read error. The chain uses TRBV29-1 and TRBJ1-3; D not certain. CDR1 and CDR2 from the germline V gene are SQVTM and ANQGSEA. The CDR3 loop spans 11 amino acids. CDR3 nucleotides: TGCAGCTTTGAAGGGCGAAACACCATATATTTT. Translation gives CSFEGRNTIYF.

The table lists this clonotype with many counts. The V gene is TRBV29-1, the J gene TRBJ2-1; 12 bases map to TRBD2. The CDR3 spans 17 residues. J was trimmed by 8 bases and V by 2 bases; bases with no gene match: 13. CDR1 and CDR2 (germline): SQVTM, ANQGSEA. The CDR3 protein is CSVELGGLAGSGDEQFF. CDR3 nucleotide sequence: TGCAGCGTTGAACTGGGAGGACTAGCGGGAAGTGGTGATGAGCAGTTCTTC.

This clonotype was recorded a few times. V usage is TRBV15 and J usage is TRBJ2-1, with 8 nucleotides matching TRBD2. J lost 6 bases, V lost 0 bases, and 10 bases had no gene match. Germline loops: CDR1 LNHNV, CDR2 YYDKDF (reference sequence). The CDR3 loop spans 17 amino acids. CDR3 nucleotide sequence: TGTGCCACCAGCAGAGATCCGCCCGGGACTAGGCTCAATGAGCAGTTCTTC. Amino acids: CATSRDPPGTRLNEQFF. Based on the CDR3 plus reference TRBV15 and TRBJ2-1, the full variable domain is DAMVIQNPRYQVTQFGKPVTLSCSQTLNHNVMYWYQQKSSQAPKLLFHYYDKDFNNEADTPDNFQSRRPNTSFCFLDIRSPGLGDTAMYLCATSRDPPGTRLNEQFFGPGTRLTVL.

Only a few counts were recorded for this clonotype. J is TRBJ2-5 and V is TRBV13; 8 bases map to TRBD1. V shed 7 bases, J shed 3 bases, and the junction held 4 bases outside the gene matches. From germline, CDR1 is PRHDT and CDR2 FYEKMQ (reference sequence). CDR3 length: 13 residues. This CDR3 reads CASKKDREETQYF. DNA for the CDR3: TGTGCCAGCAAGAAGGACAGGGAAGAGACCCAGTACTTC. The entire variable domain, with the rest obtained from reference TRBV13 and TRBJ2-5, is as follows: AAGVIQSPRHLIKEKRETATLKCYPIPRHDTVYWYQQGPGQDPQFLISFYEKMQSDKGSIPDRFSAQQFSDYHSELNMSSLELGDSALYFCASKKDREETQYFGPGTRLLVL.

The table lists this clonotype with a few counts. V and J are TRBV5-6 and TRBJ2-7; tentatively, D is TRBD1 or TRBD2 (5 bases each). The CDR3 contains 14 residues. The germline gives CDR1 SGHDT, CDR2 YYEEEE. V lost 4 bases and J lost 3, with 14 bases in between. The DNA for the CDR3 is TGTGCCAGCAGCCACCCCCGGGACGGCTACGAGCAGTACTTC. This codes for CASSHPRDGYEQYF.

The rearrangement joins TRBV4-2 to TRBJ2-7, with 7 positions matching TRBD1. Germline-derived CDR1 and CDR2 are LGHNA and YNFKEQ. The V gene end was trimmed by 2 bases and the J gene end by 3 bases; junction bases not matched to a gene: 4. The CDR3 consists of 14 residues. The DNA of the CDR3 is TGTGCCAGCAGCCAACCCGACAGGGTCTACGAGCAGTACTTC. Protein sequence: CASSQPDRVYEQYF.

This clonotype was seen more than once but under ten times. The rearrangement links TRBV10-3 to TRBJ2-1; 14 positions agree with TRBD2. The length of the CDR3 is 18 residues. CDR1 and CDR2 from the germline V gene are ENHRY and SYGVKD. V lost 0 bases, J lost 4 bases, and 5 bases stayed unmatched. CDR3 nucleotides: TGTGCCATCAGTGAGTCGACTAGCGGGAGGGTTCTATACAATGAGCAGTTCTTC. Translation: CAISESTSGRVLYNEQFF.

The rearrangement links TRBV12-3 or TRBV12-4 to TRBJ1-4, with D possibly being TRBD1 (6 bases). The CDR3 length is 14 residues. V was clipped by 2 bases and J by 7 bases, with 11 bases between them. CDR3 DNA: TGTGCCAGCAGTTTAAGAACAGGGACTGAAAAACTGTTTTTT. Translated: CASSLRTGTEKLFF.

This clonotype was counted a few times. V is TRBV20-1 and J is TRBJ2-7; TRBD1 matches 9 bases. Germline CDR1 and CDR2: DFQATT and SNEGSKA (reference sequence). Germline trimming cut 2 bases from V and 2 bases from J; bases unmatched to any gene: 7. This CDR3 is 15 amino acids long. The CDR3 loop reads CSARTDRGFPYEQYF. The CDR3 DNA reads as TGCAGTGCTAGAACGGACAGGGGCTTCCCCTACGAGCAGTACTTC.

The chain couples TRBV7-9 to TRBJ2-7; D unresolved. The CDR3 consists of 12 residues. Between the trimmed V and J ends, which lost 5 bases and 8 bases, there was a span of 13 bases. Germline values: CDR1 SEHNR, CDR2 FQNEAQ (reference sequence). CDR3 coding DNA: TGTGCCAGCAGCCAGGTGGGCACCCAGCAGTACTTC. Translated: CASSQVGTQQYF.